This TCR beta chain appears in the sequencing data of a study of OX40 agonist ivuxolimab in advanced cancers. Sequencing used immunoSEQ multiplex PCR; TCRdb keeps in-frame clones, though not all of them. The sample shows approximately 57,000 clones, 83% of them seen only once. Concerning this clone itself: This sample also contains other DNA sequences that code for the same CDR3.

The trim removed 6 bases at V and 3 bases at J, leaving 4 bases unmatched. In germline, CDR1 is MNHNS, CDR2 SASEGT. The CDR3 spans 13 residues. The specimen comprised CD4+ or CD8+ T cells sorted from blood, sampled in a trial of the OX40 agonist ivuxolimab. The TCR comes from an adult with an advanced solid tumor such as melanoma, head and neck, liver or kidney cancer. The chain recombines TRBV6-1 with TRBJ1-1; 7 bases agree with TRBD1. CDR3 in amino acids: CASSAGGDTEAFF. The CDR3 DNA reads as TGTGCCAGCAGCGCAGGGGGGGACACTGAAGCTTTCTTT.